This T cell receptor (beta chain) was sequenced in a study of monozygotic twins with inflammatory bowel disease. The study, taken as a whole, reports: The analysis failed to separate different T cell subtypes.

Using the 5' RACE reads, TCRdb records one entry per CDR3 protein without DNA. With a few hundred thousand distinct CDR3 sequences in the sample, the ten largest clones hold more than 2%. CDR3 size: 13 residues. CDR1 MNHEY and CDR2 SVGAGI come from the germline V gene. Comments on this clonotype: The antigen is not known.

This receptor was obtained from a human donor with ulcerative colitis or Crohn's disease, or a healthy co-twin of an affected twin (not recorded which). The V call is TRBV6-5, the J call TRBJ2-3; TCRdb reports TRBD1, a call that lacks DNA to check it against. Material: blood. CDR3 sequence: CATIPAGADTQYF.